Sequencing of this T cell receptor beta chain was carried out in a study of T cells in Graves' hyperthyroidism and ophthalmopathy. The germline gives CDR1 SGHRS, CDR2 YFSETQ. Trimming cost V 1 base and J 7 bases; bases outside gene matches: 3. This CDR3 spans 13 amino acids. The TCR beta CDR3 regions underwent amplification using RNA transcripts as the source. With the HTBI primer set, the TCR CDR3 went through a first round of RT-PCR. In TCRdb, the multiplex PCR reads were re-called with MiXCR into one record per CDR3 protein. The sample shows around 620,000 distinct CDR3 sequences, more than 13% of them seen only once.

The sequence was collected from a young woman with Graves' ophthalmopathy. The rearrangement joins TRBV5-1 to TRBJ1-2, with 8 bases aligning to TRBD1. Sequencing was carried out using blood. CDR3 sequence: CASSLWQGAGYTF. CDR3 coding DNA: TGCGCCAGCAGCTTGTGGCAGGGGGCTGGCTACACCTTC.